A selection of T cell receptor beta chains follows, all from one sample in a study of resident and recirculating memory T cells in vitiligo. Assay: immunoSEQ multiplex PCR; the TCRdb copy retains only in-frame clones and omits some. The data hold 72,000 or so clones, with 92% observed a single time. Source material: blood. Receptors were obtained from a male donor with vitiligo. Both conserved end residues are part of each CDR3. Fields, in order: J gene, clone size, D gene, V gene, CDR3 DNA, CDR3 protein. D genes are given only for firm matches. Size values are once, few and many counts, or a class for expanded clones, and some rows have none.

J gene: TRBJ2-7
clone size: .
D gene: .
V gene: TRBV27
CDR3 DNA: TGTGCCAGCAGTTTAGGAGATTGGCGGGGACCCTTCTACGAGCAGTACTTC
CDR3 protein: CASSLGDWRGPFYEQYF

J gene: TRBJ1-1
clone size: .
D gene: TRBD1
V gene: TRBV30
CDR3 DNA: TGTGCCGCCGGTAGGGGGCTTACTGAAGCTTTCTTT
CDR3 protein: CAAGRGLTEAFF

J gene: TRBJ1-2
clone size: .
D gene: TRBD1
V gene: TRBV2
CDR3 DNA: TGTGCCAGCACCGGGACAGGGGGCTACTATGGCTACACCTTC
CDR3 protein: CASTGTGGYYGYTF

J gene: TRBJ2-1
clone size: .
D gene: TRBD1
V gene: TRBV9
CDR3 DNA: TGTGCCAGCAGCGTAGCAACCGGGACAGGGTCCTACAATGAGCAGTTCTTC
CDR3 protein: CASSVATGTGSYNEQFF

J gene: TRBJ1-1
clone size: .
D gene: TRBD1
V gene: TRBV29-1
CDR3 DNA: TGCAGCGTCAGCCGGGGGACAGGCGGTACTGAAGCTTTCTTT
CDR3 protein: CSVSRGTGGTEAFF

J gene: TRBJ2-3
clone size: .
D gene: .
V gene: TRBV4-3
CDR3 DNA: TGCGCCAGCAGCCGGCTCGGGACTTTTCCACAGATGCCGCAGTATTTT
CDR3 protein: CASSRLGTFPQMPQYF

J gene: TRBJ2-5
clone size: .
D gene: TRBD1
V gene: TRBV11-3
CDR3 DNA: TGTGCCAGCAGCTTATTGGGGACAGGGGACGGAGAGACCCAGTACTTC
CDR3 protein: CASSLLGTGDGETQYF

J gene: TRBJ1-2
clone size: .
D gene: TRBD1
V gene: TRBV30
CDR3 DNA: TGTGCCTGGAGTTTCAGGACAGGGGGAATCTATGGCTACACCTTC
CDR3 protein: CAWSFRTGGIYGYTF

J gene: TRBJ1-5
clone size: .
D gene: .
V gene: TRBV27
CDR3 DNA: TGTGCCAGCAGTCCCCATCGACAGTCTCAAAATCAGCCCCAGCATTTT
CDR3 protein: CASSPHRQSQNQPQHF

J gene: TRBJ2-5
clone size: .
D gene: TRBD1
V gene: TRBV9
CDR3 DNA: TGTGCCAGCAGCGTAGCCGGGACAGATCAAGAGACCCAGTACTTC
CDR3 protein: CASSVAGTDQETQYF

J gene: TRBJ1-2
clone size: .
D gene: .
V gene: TRBV28
CDR3 DNA: TGTGCCAGCAGTGCCCCGGGACTCACTCAAAGGGGTGGCTACACCTTC
CDR3 protein: CASSAPGLTQRGGYTF

J gene: TRBJ2-5
clone size: .
D gene: .
V gene: TRBV2
CDR3 DNA: TGTGCCAGCCTACGGGGGTGGGCGGGGGAGACCCAGTACTTC
CDR3 protein: CASLRGWAGETQYF

J gene: TRBJ2-7
clone size: .
D gene: TRBD2
V gene: TRBV7-2
CDR3 DNA: TGTGCCAGCAGCTTACTGGCGGGAGATTGGTACGAGCAGTACTTC
CDR3 protein: CASSLLAGDWYEQYF

J gene: TRBJ2-5
clone size: .
D gene: .
V gene: TRBV7-9
CDR3 DNA: TGTGCCAGCAGCTTATTGTCAGGGGCAGAGACCCAGTACTTC
CDR3 protein: CASSLLSGAETQYF

J gene: TRBJ1-2
clone size: once
D gene: .
V gene: TRBV7-2
CDR3 DNA: TGTGCCAGCAGTCTCCTACCATCTAACTATGGCTACACCTTC
CDR3 protein: CASSLLPSNYGYTF

J gene: TRBJ2-3
clone size: .
D gene: .
V gene: TRBV7-9
CDR3 DNA: TGTGCCAGCGTTCAGGGTGCAGATACGCAGTATTTT
CDR3 protein: CASVQGADTQYF

J gene: TRBJ2-7
clone size: .
D gene: .
V gene: TRBV15
CDR3 DNA: TGTGCCACCAGCAGAGATTCCACCGGTTTCGCGGGGTCCTACGAGCAGTACTTC
CDR3 protein: CATSRDSTGFAGSYEQYF

J gene: TRBJ1-4
clone size: .
D gene: TRBD1
V gene: TRBV2
CDR3 DNA: TGTGCCAGCAGGGTAGACAGGGGTGAAAAACTGTTTTTT
CDR3 protein: CASRVDRGEKLFF

J gene: TRBJ2-5
clone size: .
D gene: TRBD1
V gene: TRBV28
CDR3 DNA: TGTGCCAGCAGTCTCCCGACAGGGGGCGTCGAGACCCAGTACTTC
CDR3 protein: CASSLPTGGVETQYF

J gene: TRBJ2-5
clone size: .
D gene: .
V gene: TRBV5-1
CDR3 DNA: TGCGCCAGCAGCTTGGGGGGGCGAGAGACCCAGTACTTC
CDR3 protein: CASSLGGRETQYF

J gene: TRBJ2-7
clone size: few
D gene: TRBD2
V gene: TRBV30
CDR3 DNA: TGTGCCTGGAGTATGGGTAGCGGGAGCTCCTACGAGCAGTACTTC
CDR3 protein: CAWSMGSGSSYEQYF

J gene: TRBJ2-1
clone size: .
D gene: .
V gene: TRBV28
CDR3 DNA: TGTGCCAGCACCTCTACCAACAGGGGACTGTTCTTC
CDR3 protein: CASTSTNRGLFF

J gene: TRBJ2-7
clone size: .
D gene: TRBD2
V gene: TRBV2
CDR3 DNA: TGTGCCAGCAGTGAGTTGGGGCCCAGGGAGGGAGGCTACGAGCAGTACTTC
CDR3 protein: CASSELGPREGGYEQYF

J gene: TRBJ2-1
clone size: .
D gene: TRBD2
V gene: TRBV18
CDR3 DNA: TGTGCCAGCTCACCCCGACTAGCGGGAGGGCAGGGCAATGAGCAGTTCTTC
CDR3 protein: CASSPRLAGGQGNEQFF

J gene: TRBJ1-4
clone size: .
D gene: .
V gene: TRBV28
CDR3 DNA: TGTGCCAGCAACCCTAACAGGGCTTTTCAGGGAATGAATGAAAAACTGTTTTTT
CDR3 protein: CASNPNRAFQGMNEKLFF

J gene: TRBJ1-2
clone size: .
D gene: .
V gene: TRBV28
CDR3 DNA: TGTGCCAGCGGGCCCTCGGGGGGCTATGGCTACACCTTC
CDR3 protein: CASGPSGGYGYTF

J gene: TRBJ2-1
clone size: few
D gene: .
V gene: TRBV14
CDR3 DNA: TGTGCCAGCAGCGTTAGATATGAGCAGTTCTTC
CDR3 protein: CASSVRYEQFF

J gene: TRBJ1-2
clone size: few
D gene: .
V gene: TRBV11-2
CDR3 DNA: TGTGCCAGCAGCTTAGCAGGCCGCCGAGCTAACTATGGCTACACCTTC
CDR3 protein: CASSLAGRRANYGYTF

J gene: TRBJ2-5
clone size: .
D gene: .
V gene: TRBV7-2
CDR3 DNA: TGTGCCAGCAGCTTAAGTCAGCAAGAGACCCAGTACTTC
CDR3 protein: CASSLSQQETQYF

J gene: TRBJ1-5
clone size: .
D gene: TRBD1
V gene: TRBV4-1
CDR3 DNA: TGCGCCAGCAGCCAACCCCGGACAGGGGGCGCGGGTGTTCGACCCCAGCATTTT
CDR3 protein: CASSQPRTGGAGVRPQHF

J gene: TRBJ2-7
clone size: .
D gene: TRBD1
V gene: TRBV28
CDR3 DNA: TGTGCCAGCAGGATTACAGGGGGCAACGAGCAGTACTTC
CDR3 protein: CASRITGGNEQYF

J gene: TRBJ2-5
clone size: .
D gene: .
V gene: TRBV9
CDR3 DNA: TGTGCCAGCAGCCCCCATCACCAAGAGACCCAGTACTTC
CDR3 protein: CASSPHHQETQYF

J gene: TRBJ2-7
clone size: .
D gene: .
V gene: TRBV5-1
CDR3 DNA: TGCGCCAGCAGCCCGGAGCTGTTTTCCGAGCAGTACTTC
CDR3 protein: CASSPELFSEQYF

J gene: TRBJ1-3
clone size: .
D gene: .
V gene: TRBV13
CDR3 DNA: TGTGCCAGCAGCTTAGGGGAGACGGGTGGAAACACCATATATTTT
CDR3 protein: CASSLGETGGNTIYF

J gene: TRBJ2-5
clone size: .
D gene: TRBD1
V gene: TRBV7-9
CDR3 DNA: TGTGCCAGCAGCTTAGGAGACAGGGGAGGAAGAGAGACCCAGTACTTC
CDR3 protein: CASSLGDRGGRETQYF

J gene: TRBJ2-3
clone size: .
D gene: .
V gene: TRBV27
CDR3 DNA: TGTGCCAGCAGTTCCCCCCTCACAGATACGCAGTATTTT
CDR3 protein: CASSSPLTDTQYF

J gene: TRBJ1-2
clone size: .
D gene: TRBD1
V gene: TRBV6-1
CDR3 DNA: TGTGCCAGCACTTCGGGACAGACCTATGGCTACACCTTC
CDR3 protein: CASTSGQTYGYTF

J gene: TRBJ1-4
clone size: .
D gene: .
V gene: TRBV5-1
CDR3 DNA: TGCGCCAGCAGCTTGGAGGCGGAGAATGAAAAACTGTTTTTT
CDR3 protein: CASSLEAENEKLFF

J gene: TRBJ2-7
clone size: .
D gene: .
V gene: TRBV27
CDR3 DNA: TGTGCCAGCAGTCCCCGTTTGAGTCCCTACGAGCAGTACTTC
CDR3 protein: CASSPRLSPYEQYF

J gene: TRBJ1-2
clone size: few
D gene: .
V gene: TRBV28
CDR3 DNA: TGTGCCAGCAGCAAAAACTATGGCTACACCTTC
CDR3 protein: CASSKNYGYTF

J gene: TRBJ2-3
clone size: .
D gene: TRBD2
V gene: TRBV11-2
CDR3 DNA: TGTGCCAGCAACCGACTAGCTATTAGGGATACGCAGTATTTT
CDR3 protein: CASNRLAIRDTQYF

J gene: TRBJ2-3
clone size: .
D gene: .
V gene: TRBV4-3
CDR3 DNA: TGCGCCAGCAGCCAATCTCCAGAGGCCCGCAATACGCAGTATTTT
CDR3 protein: CASSQSPEARNTQYF

J gene: TRBJ1-2
clone size: .
D gene: TRBD1
V gene: TRBV13
CDR3 DNA: TGTGCCAGCAGCCCGCGGACAGGGCCCTTGGGTGGCTACACCTTC
CDR3 protein: CASSPRTGPLGGYTF

J gene: TRBJ2-5
clone size: .
D gene: .
V gene: TRBV7-2
CDR3 DNA: TGTGCCAGCAGCTTAGTTGGCGGGAAGGCGGAGACCCAGTACTTC
CDR3 protein: CASSLVGGKAETQYF

J gene: TRBJ2-1
clone size: .
D gene: TRBD1
V gene: TRBV19
CDR3 DNA: TGTGCCAGTATCCCGGGACAGGGCGATGAGCAGTTCTTC
CDR3 protein: CASIPGQGDEQFF

J gene: TRBJ2-5
clone size: .
D gene: TRBD2
V gene: TRBV28
CDR3 DNA: TGTGCCAGCAGTTTAGAACTAGCGGGAGCTCAAGAGACCCAGTACTTC
CDR3 protein: CASSLELAGAQETQYF

J gene: TRBJ2-3
clone size: .
D gene: TRBD2
V gene: TRBV5-1
CDR3 DNA: TGCGCCAGCAGCCTACCCCTAGCGGGAGCTACAGATACGCAGTATTTT
CDR3 protein: CASSLPLAGATDTQYF

J gene: TRBJ2-7
clone size: .
D gene: TRBD1
V gene: TRBV5-1
CDR3 DNA: TGCGCCAGCAGCATGGGACAGGGGGACTACGAGCAGTACTTC
CDR3 protein: CASSMGQGDYEQYF

J gene: TRBJ2-3
clone size: .
D gene: .
V gene: TRBV4-1
CDR3 DNA: TGCGCCAGCAGCGTCTACAGGGAGGATACGCAGTATTTT
CDR3 protein: CASSVYREDTQYF

J gene: TRBJ2-3
clone size: .
D gene: .
V gene: TRBV5-1
CDR3 DNA: TGCGCCAGCAATACGGGGGATACGCAGTATTTT
CDR3 protein: CASNTGDTQYF

J gene: TRBJ2-3
clone size: .
D gene: TRBD2
V gene: TRBV30
CDR3 DNA: TGTGCCTGGAGAGAGGGGGGACTAGCGGGAGGAAAAGATACGCAGTATTTT
CDR3 protein: CAWREGGLAGGKDTQYF

J gene: TRBJ2-7
clone size: once
D gene: .
V gene: TRBV9
CDR3 DNA: TGTGCCAGCAGCGTAGGTCAGGTCTCCTACGAGCAGTACTTC
CDR3 protein: CASSVGQVSYEQYF

J gene: TRBJ2-1
clone size: .
D gene: TRBD2
V gene: TRBV10-3
CDR3 DNA: TGTGCCATCAGTGAGTCCCTAGCGGGAGGGCCCCCCAATGAGCAGTTCTTC
CDR3 protein: CAISESLAGGPPNEQFF

J gene: TRBJ2-7
clone size: .
D gene: .
V gene: TRBV28
CDR3 DNA: TGTGCCAGCAGTCTGCGGTTCTACGAGCAGTACTTC
CDR3 protein: CASSLRFYEQYF

J gene: TRBJ2-5
clone size: .
D gene: TRBD2
V gene: TRBV5-6
CDR3 DNA: TGTGCCAGCAGTCCTTGGACTAGCGGGAGACCCCAGTACTTC
CDR3 protein: CASSPWTSGRPQYF

J gene: TRBJ1-2
clone size: .
D gene: TRBD1
V gene: TRBV5-6
CDR3 DNA: TGTGCCAGCAGCTTGGTAGACAGGGCGGTCTCTGGCTACACCTTC
CDR3 protein: CASSLVDRAVSGYTF

J gene: TRBJ1-5
clone size: .
D gene: .
V gene: TRBV6-5
CDR3 DNA: TGTGCCAGCAGCCAGGGAGGGGGCAATCAGCCCCAGCATTTT
CDR3 protein: CASSQGGGNQPQHF

J gene: TRBJ2-5
clone size: .
D gene: .
V gene: TRBV27
CDR3 DNA: TGTGCCAGCAGTTTGTTAGGGGGCCAAGAGACCCAGTACTTC
CDR3 protein: CASSLLGGQETQYF

J gene: TRBJ2-2
clone size: .
D gene: TRBD2
V gene: TRBV10-3
CDR3 DNA: TGTGCCATCAGTGAGTCCCCGGGAGGGTATACCGGGGAGCTGTTTTTT
CDR3 protein: CAISESPGGYTGELFF

J gene: TRBJ1-2
clone size: .
D gene: .
V gene: TRBV7-9
CDR3 DNA: TGTGCCAGCAGCTTAAGGACAAACTATGGCTACACCTTC
CDR3 protein: CASSLRTNYGYTF